Each of the 26 T cell receptor beta chains below was sequenced from the same sample in a study of blood T cell repertoires in COVID-19. Produced via immunoSEQ multiplex PCR; TCRdb's table is partial and in-frame only. The repertoire holds 60,000 or so clones, with around two thirds as singletons. Sequencing was performed on PBMCs or T cells enriched from blood (not recorded which). The receptor set was obtained from a woman between 55 and 75 years old who had been exposed to COVID-19.

This clone was counted only a few times. The genes are TRBV28 and TRBJ1-6; 9 nucleotides align to TRBD1. The CDR3 is 17 amino acids. V shed 4 bases, J shed 4 bases, and the junction held 8 bases outside the gene matches. The germline V gene encodes CDR1 MDHEN and CDR2 SYDVKM. CDR3 in DNA: TGTGCCAGCAGTTCGCTAAGAGGGACAGGGTATAATTCACCCCTCCACTTT. Residues: CASSSLRGTGYNSPLHF.

J is TRBJ2-7 and V is TRBV6-2 or TRBV6-3, with 14 bases identical to TRBD2. This CDR3 is 16 amino acids long. Trimming took 4 bases from V and 2 from J; bases not matched to a gene: 4. Germline CDR1 and CDR2: MNHEY and SVGEGT. The CDR3 loop is CASSLRLAGGPYEQYF. Here the CDR3 DNA reads TGTGCCAGCAGTTTACGACTAGCGGGAGGGCCCTACGAGCAGTACTTC.

The CDR3 sequence is CASSRDRDQQYF. DNA of the CDR3: TGTGCCAGCAGCCGGGACAGAGACCAGCAGTACTTC. The rearrangement links TRBV2 to TRBJ2-7; 7 bases agree with TRBD1. V was clipped by 6 bases and J by 8 bases; unmatched bases: 7. The CDR3 contains 12 residues. Germline V lookup: CDR1 SNHLY, CDR2 FYNNEI.

This clone was found once. The CDR3 region has the DNA TGTGCCAGCAGTAGGACAGGGGTTGGATATGGCTACACCTTC. Amino acids: CASSRTGVGYGYTF. This chain uses TRBV28 with TRBJ1-2, with 9 bases matching TRBD1. Germline V lookup: CDR1 MDHEN, CDR2 SYDVKM. The CDR3 is 14 amino acids. V was clipped by 5 bases and J by 5 bases; unmatched bases: 6.

The chain employs TRBV7-2 and TRBJ1-6; 8 bases fit TRBD1. Trimming took 3 bases from V and 8 from J; bases not matched to a gene: 3. This CDR3 is 14 amino acids long. CDR1 is SGHTA, CDR2 FQGNSA, per germline. In nucleotides, the CDR3 is TGTGCCAGCAGCTTCTACAGGGGGGATTCACCCCTCCACTTT. Amino acid sequence: CASSFYRGDSPLHF. Full variable domain (remainder filled in from reference TRBV7-2 and TRBJ1-6): GAGVSQSPSNKVTEKGKDVELRCDPISGHTALYWYRQSLGQGLEFLIYFQGNSAPDKSGLPSDRFSAERTGGSVSTLTIQRTQQEDSAVYLCASSFYRGDSPLHFGNGTRLTVT.

This chain links TRBV4-1 with TRBJ2-1; TRBD2 matches 14 bases. V lost 1 base, J lost 12 bases, and 5 bases stayed unmatched. CDR3 size: 15 residues. In germline, CDR1 is MGHRA, CDR2 YSYEKL. The CDR3 region has the DNA TGCGCCAGCAGCCAAGCGGGACTAGCGGGAGTGTGGCAGTTCTTC. It yields the protein CASSQAGLAGVWQFF.

This clone was observed at least ten times. The chain combines TRBV9 with TRBJ2-1; 7 nucleotides agree with TRBD2. Germline V gene data show CDR1 as SGDLS and CDR2 as YYNGEE. After removal of 3 bases from V and 5 bases from J, the junction contained 5 bases not matched to a gene. The CDR3 is made up of 14 amino acids. CDR3 region: CASSAGTNDNEQFF. The CDR3 DNA reads TGTGCCAGCAGCGCCGGGACTAACGACAATGAGCAGTTCTTC.

This clone was picked up a small number of times. The chain links TRBV15 to TRBJ2-7; 11 bases fit TRBD2. J gave up 2 bases and V 6 bases, and 0 bases lay outside the gene matches. This CDR3 spans 13 amino acids. CDR1 LNHNV and CDR2 YYDKDF come from the germline V gene (reference sequence). CDR3 DNA: TGTGCCACCAGGACTAGCGGGACCTACGAGCAGTACTTC. Its translation is CATRTSGTYEQYF.

This clone came up once. This chain connects TRBV11-2 to TRBJ2-7, with 8 bases matching TRBD1. The CDR3 spans 16 residues. After removal of 6 bases from V and 0 bases from J, the junction contained 10 bases not matched to a gene. Germline loops: CDR1 SGHAT, CDR2 FQNNGV. The CDR3 bases are TGTGCCAGCAGACCAATTCGACAGGGGCCCTCCTACGAGCAGTACTTC. Protein sequence: CASRPIRQGPSYEQYF.

The chain carries TRBV25-1 and TRBJ2-2, with 8 positions matching TRBD2. CDR3 length: 18 residues. Per germline, CDR1 MGHDK and CDR2 SYGVNS. The V segment lost 3 bases and the J segment 2 bases; nucleotides outside the gene matches: 11. CDR3 residues: CASSERTSGFINTGELFF. The CDR3 region has the DNA TGTGCCAGCAGTGAGCGAACTAGCGGTTTTATAAACACCGGGGAGCTGTTTTTT.

This clone has just one count. The V gene is TRBV7-6, the J gene TRBJ2-3; D gene uncertain. CDR1 is SGHVS, CDR2 FNYEAQ, per germline. This CDR3 contains 13 residues. The V and J ends lost 2 bases and 5 bases respectively, with 8 bases between them. CDR3 sequence (DNA): TGTGCCAGCAGCTTATCATCCAGAGATACGCAGTATTTT. Translation: CASSLSSRDTQYF.

This clone was recorded a few times. The chain couples TRBV29-1 to TRBJ2-3; 7 bases align to TRBD1. The trim removed 7 bases at V and 0 bases at J, leaving 10 bases unmatched. Germline V gene data show CDR1 as SQVTM and CDR2 as ANQGSEA. The CDR3 has 15 residues. CDR3 nucleotides: TGCAGCGCCAATCCACAGGGGACAAGCACAGATACGCAGTATTTT. Protein: CSANPQGTSTDTQYF.

The chain has TRBV18 and TRBJ1-2, with 7 bases fitting TRBD1. V dropped 4 bases and J dropped 3; count of bases not matched to a gene: 5. The CDR3 loop spans 14 amino acids. From germline, CDR1 is KGHSH and CDR2 LQKENI. The CDR3 region has the DNA TGTGCCAGCTCACAGAACACAGGGGACTATGGCTACACCTTC. It specifies CASSQNTGDYGYTF.

The V gene is TRBV5-8, the J gene TRBJ1-3, with D perhaps matching TRBD1 (5 bases). The V and J ends lost 1 base and 0 bases respectively, with 11 bases between them. Germline V gene lookup returns CDR1 SGHTS and CDR2 YDEGEE. The CDR3 contains 16 residues. The CDR3 DNA reads as TGTGCCAGCAGCTTGTGGGGGGGTCCCTCTGGAAACACCATATATTTT. Amino acids: CASSLWGGPSGNTIYF.

V and J are TRBV7-2 and TRBJ2-7, with 14 bases aligning to TRBD2. The CDR3 has 17 amino acids. The germline V gene has CDR1 SGHTA and CDR2 FQGNSA. J was trimmed by 4 bases and V by 2 bases; bases with no gene match: 7. In DNA form, the CDR3 reads TGTGCCAGCAGCTTAAGCGGACTAGCGGGGGGACAATACGAGCAGTACTTC. Its protein product is CASSLSGLAGGQYEQYF.

The rearrangement uses TRBV5-5 and TRBJ1-1; 10 bases align to TRBD1. Per the germline V gene, CDR1 is SGHKS and CDR2 is YYEKEE (reference sequence). The CDR3 totals 16 residues. The ends lost 6 bases at V and 4 bases at J; junction bases unmatched: 12. CDR3 DNA sequence: TGTGCCAGCACCAAGGTACCGGGACAGGGGACCACTGAAGCTTTCTTT. Its translation: CASTKVPGQGTTEAFF.

The rearrangement links TRBV6-2 or TRBV6-3 to TRBJ2-5; D gene unclear. CDR3 length: 15 amino acids. Germline lookup yields CDR1 MNHEY and CDR2 SVGEGT. The V end was cut by 0 bases, the J end by 4 bases, with 12 bases between. The CDR3: CASSYSMEGGETQYF. The CDR3 DNA reads as TGTGCCAGCAGTTACTCGATGGAAGGCGGAGAGACCCAGTACTTC.

This clone was recorded a few times. This CDR3 is CATGQGETQYF. In nucleotides, the CDR3 is TGTGCCACCGGACAGGGAGAGACCCAGTACTTC. The chain has TRBV24-1 and TRBJ2-5, with 8 bases that match TRBD1. The CDR3 covers 11 residues. V was clipped by 9 bases and J by 4 bases; unmatched bases: 0. Per germline, CDR1 KGHDR and CDR2 SFDVKD.

The rearrangement joins TRBV18 to TRBJ2-7; 10 bases agree with TRBD2. This CDR3 has 15 residues. The V gene end was trimmed by 3 bases and the J gene end by 7 bases; junction bases not matched to a gene: 9. Germline V gene data show CDR1 as KGHSH and CDR2 as LQKENI. The CDR3 DNA reads as TGTGCCAGCTCACCGGGGACTAGCGTCGTTTGGGAGCAGTACTTC. Protein product: CASSPGTSVVWEQYF. Based on the CDR3 plus reference TRBV18 and TRBJ2-7, the full variable domain is NAGVMQNPRHLVRRRGQEARLRCSPMKGHSHVYWYRQLPEEGLKFMVYLQKENIIDESGMPKERFSAEFPKEGPSILRIQQVVRGDSAAYFCASSPGTSVVWEQYFGPGTRLTVT.

The table lists this clone with a few counts. The rearrangement links TRBV4-1 to TRBJ2-3; 7 nucleotides line up with TRBD2. Per germline, CDR1 MGHRA and CDR2 YSYEKL. The CDR3 extends over 17 amino acids. The ends lost 0 bases at V and 5 bases at J; junction bases unmatched: 11. The CDR3 is CASSQEGAGVPGDTQYF. DNA for the CDR3: TGCGCCAGCAGCCAAGAAGGTGCGGGAGTACCGGGAGATACGCAGTATTTT.

Here the CDR3 reads CASSQGTGNYGYTF. CDR3 in DNA: TGTGCCAGCAGCCAGGGAACAGGGAACTATGGCTACACCTTC. V gene TRBV3-1 (or the pseudogene TRBV3-2) combines with J gene TRBJ1-2, with TRBD1 as a possible D gene (6 bases). CDR1 LGHDT and CDR2 YNNKEL come from the germline V gene (reference sequence). There are 14 residues in the CDR3. V was shortened by 3 bases and J by 2 bases, with 10 bases between the two germline ends.

The rearrangement uses TRBV3-1 (or the pseudogene TRBV3-2) and TRBJ2-7, with D possibly being TRBD1 (6 bases). V was shortened by 4 bases and J by 6 bases, with 10 bases between the two germline ends. Germline CDR1 is LGHDT and CDR2 is YNNKEL (reference sequence). The CDR3 is 12 residues long. In DNA form, the CDR3 reads TGTGCCAGCAGCCCGGACAGAGGCGAGCAGTACTTC. This codes for CASSPDRGEQYF.

The chain carries TRBV27 and TRBJ1-5; D remains ambiguous. This CDR3 spans 13 amino acids. Looked up from germline, CDR1 is MNHEY and CDR2 is SMNVEV (reference sequence). The germline V and J ends were trimmed by 0 bases and 11 bases, with 11 bases remaining between them. The CDR3: CASSLSGFGAQHF. The CDR3 DNA follows: TGTGCCAGCAGTTTATCAGGGTTCGGGGCCCAGCATTTT.

The CDR3 sequence is CSVEFRADTQYF. The CDR3 region has the DNA TGCAGCGTTGAGTTCAGGGCAGATACGCAGTATTTT. This rearrangement joins TRBV29-1 to TRBJ2-3; D is possibly TRBD1 (5 bases). The CDR3 runs 12 residues. Trimming pared 3 bases from V and 4 bases from J, leaving 8 bases between. The germline gives CDR1 SQVTM, CDR2 ANQGSEA.

This chain uses TRBV4-3 with TRBJ2-2; D remains ambiguous. The CDR3 has 14 residues. V lost 1 base and J 4 bases, leaving 7 bases between the germline ends. The V gene's germline CDR1 is LGHNA and CDR2 YSLEER. For the CDR3, the DNA is TGCGCCAGCAGCCAAGGGGCCAGCACCGGGGAGCTGTTTTTT. Translating it yields CASSQGASTGELFF.

The chain carries TRBV5-1 and TRBJ2-5, with 13 bases aligning to TRBD2. Per germline, CDR1 SGHRS and CDR2 YFSETQ. V was clipped by 4 bases and J by 4 bases; unmatched bases: 4. The CDR3 covers 15 residues. The CDR3 sequence: CASSQGLAGLETQYF. The CDR3 region has the DNA TGCGCCAGCAGCCAGGGACTAGCGGGATTAGAGACCCAGTACTTC.